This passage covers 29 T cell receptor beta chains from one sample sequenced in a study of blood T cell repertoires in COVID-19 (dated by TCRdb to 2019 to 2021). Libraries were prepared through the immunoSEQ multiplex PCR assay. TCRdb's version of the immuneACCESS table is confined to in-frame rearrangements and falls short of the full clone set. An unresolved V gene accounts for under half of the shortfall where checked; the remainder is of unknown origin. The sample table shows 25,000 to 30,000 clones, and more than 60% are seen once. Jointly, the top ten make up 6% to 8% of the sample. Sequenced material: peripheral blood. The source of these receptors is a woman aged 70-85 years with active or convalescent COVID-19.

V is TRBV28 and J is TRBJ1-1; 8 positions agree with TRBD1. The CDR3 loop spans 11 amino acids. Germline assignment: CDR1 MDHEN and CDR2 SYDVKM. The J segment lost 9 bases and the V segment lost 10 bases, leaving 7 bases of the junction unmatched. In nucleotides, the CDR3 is TGTGCCACCCGGACAGGGACCCAAGCTTTCTTT. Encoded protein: CATRTGTQAFF.

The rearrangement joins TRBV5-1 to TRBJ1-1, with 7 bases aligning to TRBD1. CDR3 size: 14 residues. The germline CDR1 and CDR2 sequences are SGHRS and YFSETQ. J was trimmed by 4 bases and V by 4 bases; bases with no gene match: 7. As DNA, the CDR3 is TGCGCCAGCAGCACCAGGGGGGAGCGCACTGAAGCTTTCTTT. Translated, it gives CASSTRGERTEAFF.

CDR3 in DNA: TGTGCCAGCAGTCGACAAGCCTTCTCTGGGGCCAACGTCCTGACTTTC. This gives the protein CASSRQAFSGANVLTF. The rearrangement uses TRBV6-6 and TRBJ2-6; no clear D gene. Germline V gives CDR1 MNHNY, CDR2 SVGAGI (reference sequence). Trimming cost V 5 bases and J 0 bases, with 11 bases left between them. The CDR3 is 16 residues long.

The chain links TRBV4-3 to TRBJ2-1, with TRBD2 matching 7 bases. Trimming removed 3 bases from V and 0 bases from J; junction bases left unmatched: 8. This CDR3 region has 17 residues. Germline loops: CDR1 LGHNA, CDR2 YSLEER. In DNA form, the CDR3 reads TGCGCCAGCAGCCACCCCAAGCGGGGTAGCTCCTACAATGAGCAGTTCTTC. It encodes CASSHPKRGSSYNEQFF.

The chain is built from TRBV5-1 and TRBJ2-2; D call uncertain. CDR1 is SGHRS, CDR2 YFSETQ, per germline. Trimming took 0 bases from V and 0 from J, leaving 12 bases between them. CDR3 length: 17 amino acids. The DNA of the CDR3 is TGCGCCAGCAGCTTGGGGCCGTTTCAAGCGAACACCGGGGAGCTGTTTTTT. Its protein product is CASSLGPFQANTGELFF.

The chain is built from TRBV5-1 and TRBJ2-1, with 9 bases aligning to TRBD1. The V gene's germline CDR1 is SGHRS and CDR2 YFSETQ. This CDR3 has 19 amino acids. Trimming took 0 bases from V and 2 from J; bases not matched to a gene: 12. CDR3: CASSLVSSWGQGAYNEQFF. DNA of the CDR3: TGCGCCAGCAGCTTGGTTTCATCGTGGGGACAGGGAGCCTACAATGAGCAGTTCTTC.

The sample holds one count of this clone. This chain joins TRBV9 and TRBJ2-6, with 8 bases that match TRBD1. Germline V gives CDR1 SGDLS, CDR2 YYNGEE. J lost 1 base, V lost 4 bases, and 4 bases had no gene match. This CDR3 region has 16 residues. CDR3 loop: CASSTGGRSGANVLTF. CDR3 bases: TGTGCCAGCAGCACAGGGGGGAGGTCTGGGGCCAACGTCCTGACTTTC.

CDR3 sequence (DNA): TGTGCCACCAGCGGGGGACATTCAATTAGCAATCAGCCCCAGCATTTT. Protein: CATSGGHSISNQPQHF. This chain connects TRBV15 to TRBJ1-5; D possibly corresponds to TRBD1 (6 bases). Germline lookup yields CDR1 LNHNV and CDR2 YYDKDF (reference sequence). There are 16 residues in the CDR3. The V gene lost 5 bases and the J gene lost 0 bases, with 14 bases spanning the gap. The complete variable domain, with remaining parts taken from reference TRBV15 and TRBJ1-5, reads DAMVIQNPRYQVTQFGKPVTLSCSQTLNHNVMYWYQQKSSQAPKLLFHYYDKDFNNEADTPDNFQSRRPNTSFCFLDIRSPGLGDTAMYLCATSGGHSISNQPQHFGDGTRLSIL.

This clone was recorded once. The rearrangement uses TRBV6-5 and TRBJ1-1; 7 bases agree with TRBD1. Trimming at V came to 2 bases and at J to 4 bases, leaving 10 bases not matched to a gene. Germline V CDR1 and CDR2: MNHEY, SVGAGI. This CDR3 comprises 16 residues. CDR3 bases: TGTGCCAGCAGTTACAGAACAGGGGTGAGCGGCACTGAAGCTTTCTTT. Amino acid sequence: CASSYRTGVSGTEAFF.

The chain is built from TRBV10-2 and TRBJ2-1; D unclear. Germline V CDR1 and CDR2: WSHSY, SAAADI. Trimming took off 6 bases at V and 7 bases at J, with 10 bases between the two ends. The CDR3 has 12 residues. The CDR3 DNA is TGCGCCAGCAGAGCTGGGCTAAATGAGCAGTTCTTC. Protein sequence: CASRAGLNEQFF.

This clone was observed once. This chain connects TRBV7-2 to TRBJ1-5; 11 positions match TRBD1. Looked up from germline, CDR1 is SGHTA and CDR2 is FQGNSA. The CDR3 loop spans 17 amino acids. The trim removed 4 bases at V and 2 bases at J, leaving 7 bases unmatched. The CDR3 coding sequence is TGTGCCAGCAGCTCCGGACAGGGGGCGGGTGGCAATCAGCCCCAGCATTTT. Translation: CASSSGQGAGGNQPQHF.

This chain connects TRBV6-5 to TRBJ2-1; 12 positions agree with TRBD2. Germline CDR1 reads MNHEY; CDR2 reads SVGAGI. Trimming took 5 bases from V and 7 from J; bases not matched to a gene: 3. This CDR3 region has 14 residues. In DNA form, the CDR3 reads TGTGCCAGCAGTCTAGCGGGGGGGAGGAATGAGCAGTTCTTC. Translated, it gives CASSLAGGRNEQFF.

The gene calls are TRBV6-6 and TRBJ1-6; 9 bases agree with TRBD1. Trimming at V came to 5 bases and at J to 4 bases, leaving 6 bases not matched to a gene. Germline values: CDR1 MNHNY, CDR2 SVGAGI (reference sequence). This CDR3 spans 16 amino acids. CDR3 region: CASSQGQGRYNSPLHF. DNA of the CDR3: TGTGCCAGCAGTCAGGGACAGGGACGATATAATTCACCCCTCCACTTT.

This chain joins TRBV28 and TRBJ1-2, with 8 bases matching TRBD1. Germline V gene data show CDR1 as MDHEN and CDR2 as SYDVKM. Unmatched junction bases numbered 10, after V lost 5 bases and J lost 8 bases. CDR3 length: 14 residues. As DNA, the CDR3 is TGTGCCAGCAGTCCATTCAGGGGGCTACGGGGCTACACCTTC. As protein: CASSPFRGLRGYTF.

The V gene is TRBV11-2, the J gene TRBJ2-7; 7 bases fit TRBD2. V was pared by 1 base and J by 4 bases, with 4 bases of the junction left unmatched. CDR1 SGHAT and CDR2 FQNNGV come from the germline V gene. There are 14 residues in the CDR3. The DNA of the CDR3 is TGTGCCAGCAGCTTAGGCGGGAGCGTTTACGAGCAGTACTTC. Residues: CASSLGGSVYEQYF.

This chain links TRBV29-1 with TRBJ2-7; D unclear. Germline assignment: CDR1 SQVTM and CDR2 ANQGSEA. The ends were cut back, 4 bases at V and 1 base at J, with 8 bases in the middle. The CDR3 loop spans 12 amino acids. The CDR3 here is CSVVWRSYEQYF. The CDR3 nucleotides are TGCAGCGTTGTCTGGCGGTCCTACGAGCAGTACTTC.

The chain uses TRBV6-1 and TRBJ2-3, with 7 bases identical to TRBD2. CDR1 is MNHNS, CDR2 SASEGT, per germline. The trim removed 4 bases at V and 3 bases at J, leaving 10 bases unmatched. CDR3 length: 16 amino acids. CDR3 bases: TGTGCCAGCAGTGTATCGAGCGGGGCTGGAACAGATACGCAGTATTTT. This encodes CASSVSSGAGTDTQYF.

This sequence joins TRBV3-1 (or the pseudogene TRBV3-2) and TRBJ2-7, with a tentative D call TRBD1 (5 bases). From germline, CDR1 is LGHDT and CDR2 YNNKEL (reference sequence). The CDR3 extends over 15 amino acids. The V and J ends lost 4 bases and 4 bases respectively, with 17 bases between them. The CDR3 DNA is TGTGCCAGCAGCCCTCTTGACACCAGGGCGTACGAGCAGTACTTC. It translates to CASSPLDTRAYEQYF.

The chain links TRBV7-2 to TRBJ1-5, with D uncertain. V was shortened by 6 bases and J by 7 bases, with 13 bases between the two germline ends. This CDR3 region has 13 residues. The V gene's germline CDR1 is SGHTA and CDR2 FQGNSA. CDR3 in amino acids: CASSPLIRQPQHF. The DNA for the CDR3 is TGTGCCAGCAGTCCCCTCATCCGGCAGCCCCAGCATTTT.

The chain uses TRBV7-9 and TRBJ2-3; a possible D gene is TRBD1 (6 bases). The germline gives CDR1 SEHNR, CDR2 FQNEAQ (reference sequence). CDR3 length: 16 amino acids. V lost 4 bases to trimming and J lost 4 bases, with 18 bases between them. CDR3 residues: CASSSRGQAVADTQYF. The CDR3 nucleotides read TGTGCCAGCAGCTCCAGGGGACAAGCGGTGGCAGATACGCAGTATTTT.

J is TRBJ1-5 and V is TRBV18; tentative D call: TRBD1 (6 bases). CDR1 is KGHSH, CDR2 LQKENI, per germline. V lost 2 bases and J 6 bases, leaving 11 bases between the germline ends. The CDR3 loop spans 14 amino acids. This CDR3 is CASSPYRDGQPQHF. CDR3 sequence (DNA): TGTGCCAGCTCACCATACAGGGACGGTCAGCCCCAGCATTTT.

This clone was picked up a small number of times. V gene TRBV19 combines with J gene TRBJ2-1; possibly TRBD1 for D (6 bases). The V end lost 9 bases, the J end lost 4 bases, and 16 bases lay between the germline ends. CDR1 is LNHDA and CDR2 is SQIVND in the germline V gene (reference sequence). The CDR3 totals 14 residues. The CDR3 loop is CASAQGLGYNEQFF. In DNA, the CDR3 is TGTGCCAGCGCACAGGGTCTGGGGTACAATGAGCAGTTCTTC.

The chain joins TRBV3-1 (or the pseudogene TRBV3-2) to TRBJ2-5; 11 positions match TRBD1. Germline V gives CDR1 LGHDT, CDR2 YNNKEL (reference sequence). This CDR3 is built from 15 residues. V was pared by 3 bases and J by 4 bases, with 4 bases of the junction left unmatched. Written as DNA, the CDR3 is TGTGCCAGCAGCCAGGGGACAGGGGGTGGAGAGACCCAGTACTTC. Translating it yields CASSQGTGGGETQYF.

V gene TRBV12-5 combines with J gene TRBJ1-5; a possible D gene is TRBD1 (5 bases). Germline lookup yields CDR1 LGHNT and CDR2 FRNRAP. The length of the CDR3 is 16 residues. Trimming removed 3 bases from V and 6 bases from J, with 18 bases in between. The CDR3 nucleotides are TGTGCTAGTGGTTTTCAGGGAATAAGTATCGGTCAGCCCCAGCATTTT. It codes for CASGFQGISIGQPQHF.

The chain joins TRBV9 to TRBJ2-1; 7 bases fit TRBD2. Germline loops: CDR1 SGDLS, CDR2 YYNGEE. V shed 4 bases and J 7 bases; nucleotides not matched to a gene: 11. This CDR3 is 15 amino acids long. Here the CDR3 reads CASSPNGLGGNEQFF. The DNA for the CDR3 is TGTGCCAGCAGCCCAAATGGACTAGGAGGAAATGAGCAGTTCTTC.

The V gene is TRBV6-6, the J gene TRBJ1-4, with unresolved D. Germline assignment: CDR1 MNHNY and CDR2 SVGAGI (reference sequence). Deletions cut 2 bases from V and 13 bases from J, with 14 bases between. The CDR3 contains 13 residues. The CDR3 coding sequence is TGTGCCAGCAGTTACCCCGCCCGTCAGGTACTGTTTTTT. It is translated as CASSYPARQVLFF.

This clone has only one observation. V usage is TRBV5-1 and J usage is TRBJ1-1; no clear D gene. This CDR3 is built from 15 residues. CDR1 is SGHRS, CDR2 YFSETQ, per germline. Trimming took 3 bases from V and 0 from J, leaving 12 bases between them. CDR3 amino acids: CASSSSWSLNTEAFF. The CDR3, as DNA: TGCGCCAGCAGCTCTAGCTGGAGCTTGAACACTGAAGCTTTCTTT.

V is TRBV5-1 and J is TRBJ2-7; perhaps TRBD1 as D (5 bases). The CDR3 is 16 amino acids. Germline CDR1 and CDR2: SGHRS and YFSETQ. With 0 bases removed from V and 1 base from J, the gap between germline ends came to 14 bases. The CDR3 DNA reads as TGCGCCAGCAGCTTGGCCAGGGCAGGGCAGTCCTACGAGCAGTACTTC. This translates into CASSLARAGQSYEQYF.

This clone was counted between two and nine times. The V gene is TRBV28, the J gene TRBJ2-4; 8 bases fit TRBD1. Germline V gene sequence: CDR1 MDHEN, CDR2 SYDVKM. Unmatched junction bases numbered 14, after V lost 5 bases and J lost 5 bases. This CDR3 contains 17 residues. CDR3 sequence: CASSLQGGAARENIQYF. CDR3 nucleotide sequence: TGTGCCAGCAGTCTACAGGGGGGAGCTGCCCGAGAAAACATTCAGTACTTC.